One T cell receptor beta chain is described in this entry. Per the authors' pipeline: Reference gene primers were amplified, and this amplification served to estimate nucleated cell counts. Profiling relied on immunoSEQ multiplex PCR, and the TCRdb table lists in-frame clones only, not all of them. That table supplies the V and J calls and clone size; D and trimming were determined from the DNA. Of more than 85,000 clones listed, more than 75% are singletons. These data come from a study of blood T cell repertoires in COVID-19. As for the study in general: COVID-19 samples collected from the United States, Italy and Spain covered acute and convalescent phases. T cells, B-cell-depleted T cells, or PBMCs provided the cDNA or gDNA that served as material.

There are 15 residues in the CDR3. The trim removed 1 base at V and 5 bases at J, leaving 5 bases unmatched. Germline CDR1 is SEHNR and CDR2 is FQNEAQ (reference sequence). The chain combines TRBV7-9 with TRBJ2-1; 7 bases agree with TRBD2. The receptor comes from a woman in her forties or fifties with acute or convalescent COVID-19. Material: peripheral blood. For the CDR3, the DNA is TGTGCCAGCAGCTTAGACGCGGGAGAAGACAATGAGCAGTTCTTC. This codes for CASSLDAGEDNEQFF.